This TCR beta chain was found in a study of CD8 T cells in ankylosing spondylitis. MiXCR, applied by TCRdb to the 5' RACE reads, yields one record per CDR3 protein. The sample gives some 200,000 distinct CDR3 sequences, roughly 18% of which show up once; about 4.3% is in the top ten. Whole-study findings and limits: A motif of eight highly homologous TCR beta variants was seen as apparently characteristic of ankylosing spondylitis blood. There were earlier reports of some motif variants in reactive arthritis synovial fluid and blood.

This clonotype was found many times. Antigen: not known. Sequencing used blood, either unsorted or a sorted T cell fraction (not recorded which). The sequence was obtained from a male donor between 5 and 29 years old with ankylosing spondylitis or in good health (not recorded which).

CDR3 protein: CSHRQGLGPSSEQYF. In DNA, the CDR3 is TGCAGCCACCGGCAGGGCCTAGGACCCAGTAGCGAGCAGTACTTC. The gene calls are TRBV29-1 and TRBJ2-7, with D perhaps TRBD1 (5 bases). CDR1 is SQVTM, CDR2 ANQGSEA, per germline. This CDR3 contains 15 residues. V dropped 8 bases and J dropped 6 bases, with 26 bases sitting between them.